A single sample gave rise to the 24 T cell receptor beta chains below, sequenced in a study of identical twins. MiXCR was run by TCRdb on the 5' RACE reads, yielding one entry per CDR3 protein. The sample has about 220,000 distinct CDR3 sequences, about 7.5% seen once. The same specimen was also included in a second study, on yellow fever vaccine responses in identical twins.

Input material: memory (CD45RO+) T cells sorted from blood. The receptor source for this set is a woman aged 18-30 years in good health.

The CDR3 spells CASSFRQGTYTGELFF. The CDR3 region has the DNA TGTGCCAGCAGTTTCCGACAGGGGACGTACACCGGGGAGCTGTTTTTT. The chain recombines TRBV12-3 or TRBV12-4 with TRBJ2-2; 8 bases are a match to TRBD1. V gave up 3 bases and J gave up 3 bases; unmatched junction bases: 6. This CDR3 is built from 16 residues.

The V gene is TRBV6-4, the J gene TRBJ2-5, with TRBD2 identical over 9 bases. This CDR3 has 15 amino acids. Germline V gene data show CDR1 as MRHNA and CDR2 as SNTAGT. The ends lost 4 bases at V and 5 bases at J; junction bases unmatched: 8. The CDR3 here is CASSVKAGGGETQYF. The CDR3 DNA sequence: TGTGCCAGCAGTGTCAAAGCGGGAGGAGGGGAGACCCAGTACTTC.

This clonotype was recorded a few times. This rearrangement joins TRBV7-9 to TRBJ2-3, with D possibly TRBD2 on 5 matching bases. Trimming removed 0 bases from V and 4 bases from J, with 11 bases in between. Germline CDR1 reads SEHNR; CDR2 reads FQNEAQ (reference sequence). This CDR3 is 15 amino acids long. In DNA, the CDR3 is TGTGCCAGCAGCTTAGCGCTTTTGGGAGCAGATACGCAGTATTTT. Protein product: CASSLALLGADTQYF.

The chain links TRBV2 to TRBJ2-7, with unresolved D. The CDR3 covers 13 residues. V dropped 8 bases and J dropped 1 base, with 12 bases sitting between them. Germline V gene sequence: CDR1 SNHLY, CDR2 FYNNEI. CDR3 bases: TGTGCCAGCCACGTAGACGGATCCTACGAGCAGTACTTC. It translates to CASHVDGSYEQYF.

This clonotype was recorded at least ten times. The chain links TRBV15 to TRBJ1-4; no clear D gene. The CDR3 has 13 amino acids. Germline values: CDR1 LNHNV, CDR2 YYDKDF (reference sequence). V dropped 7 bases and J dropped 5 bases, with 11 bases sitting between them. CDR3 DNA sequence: TGTGCCACCACCGTAGGGCGGAATGAAAAACTGTTTTTT. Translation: CATTVGRNEKLFF. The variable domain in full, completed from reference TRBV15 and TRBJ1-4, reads DAMVIQNPRYQVTQFGKPVTLSCSQTLNHNVMYWYQQKSSQAPKLLFHYYDKDFNNEADTPDNFQSRRPNTSFCFLDIRSPGLGDTAMYLCATTVGRNEKLFFGSGTQLSVL.

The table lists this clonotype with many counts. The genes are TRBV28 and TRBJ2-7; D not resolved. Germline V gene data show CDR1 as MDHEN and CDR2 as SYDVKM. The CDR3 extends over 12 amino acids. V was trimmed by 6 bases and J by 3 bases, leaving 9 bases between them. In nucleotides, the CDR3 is TGTGCCAGCAGGCTATCTGGCTACGAGCAGTACTTC. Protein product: CASRLSGYEQYF.

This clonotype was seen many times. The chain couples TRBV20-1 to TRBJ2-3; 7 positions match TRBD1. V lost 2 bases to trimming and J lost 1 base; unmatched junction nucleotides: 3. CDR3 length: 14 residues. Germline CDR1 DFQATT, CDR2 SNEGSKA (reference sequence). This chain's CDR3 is CSARPGTGTDTQYF. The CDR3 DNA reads TGCAGTGCTAGACCGGGGACAGGCACAGATACGCAGTATTTT.

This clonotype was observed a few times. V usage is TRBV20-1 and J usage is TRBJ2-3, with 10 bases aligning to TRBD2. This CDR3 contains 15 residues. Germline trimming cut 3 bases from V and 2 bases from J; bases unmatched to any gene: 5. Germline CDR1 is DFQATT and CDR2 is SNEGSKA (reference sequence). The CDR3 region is CSASPGTSDTDTQYF. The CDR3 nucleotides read TGCAGTGCTAGCCCCGGGACTAGCGACACAGATACGCAGTATTTT.

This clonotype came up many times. In DNA, the CDR3 is TGTGCCAGCAAGACCCTAGCGGGGGAGACCCAGTACTTC. This gives the protein CASKTLAGETQYF. The V gene is TRBV12-3 or TRBV12-4, the J gene TRBJ2-5; 9 bases agree with TRBD2. CDR3 length: 13 amino acids. J gave up 5 bases and V 7 bases, and 5 bases lay outside the gene matches.

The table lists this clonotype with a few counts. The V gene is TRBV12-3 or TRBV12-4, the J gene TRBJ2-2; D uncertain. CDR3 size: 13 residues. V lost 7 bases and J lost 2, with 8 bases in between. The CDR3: CASNSKNTGELFF. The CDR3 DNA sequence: TGTGCCAGCAACAGCAAAAACACCGGGGAGCTGTTTTTT.

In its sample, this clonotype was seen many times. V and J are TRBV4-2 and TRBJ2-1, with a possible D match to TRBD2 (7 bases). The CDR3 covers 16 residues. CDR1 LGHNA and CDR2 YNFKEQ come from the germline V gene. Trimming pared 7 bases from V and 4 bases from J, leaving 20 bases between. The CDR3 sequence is CASTPRSAGAYNEQFF. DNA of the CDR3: TGTGCCAGCACCCCAAGATCCGCGGGGGCGTACAATGAGCAGTTCTTC.

Written as DNA, the CDR3 is TGTGCCAGCAGCTTAGGATCGGGCTCTGGGGCCAACGTCCTGACTTTC. Translation gives CASSLGSGSGANVLTF. This chain uses TRBV7-9 with TRBJ2-6; D is unresolved. The CDR3 contains 16 residues. In germline, CDR1 is SEHNR, CDR2 FQNEAQ (reference sequence). V was trimmed by 1 base and J by 0 bases, leaving 7 bases between them.

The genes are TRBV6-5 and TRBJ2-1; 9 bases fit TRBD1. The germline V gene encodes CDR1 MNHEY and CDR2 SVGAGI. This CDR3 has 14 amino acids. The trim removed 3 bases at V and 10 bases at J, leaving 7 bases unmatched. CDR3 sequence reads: CASSYPGTGKEQFF. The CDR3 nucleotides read TGTGCCAGCAGTTATCCCGGGACAGGGAAAGAGCAGTTCTTC.

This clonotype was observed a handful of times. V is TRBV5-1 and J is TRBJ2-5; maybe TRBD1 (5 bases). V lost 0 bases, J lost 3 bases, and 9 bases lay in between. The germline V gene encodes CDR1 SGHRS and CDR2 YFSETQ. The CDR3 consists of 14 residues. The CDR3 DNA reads TGCGCCAGCAGCTTGGAGGGGAATAAAGAGACCCAGTACTTC. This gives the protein CASSLEGNKETQYF.

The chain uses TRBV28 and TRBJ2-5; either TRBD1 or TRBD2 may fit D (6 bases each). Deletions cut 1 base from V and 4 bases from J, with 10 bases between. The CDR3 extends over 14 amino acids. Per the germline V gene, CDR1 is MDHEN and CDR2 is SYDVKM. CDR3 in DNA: TGTGCCAGCAGTTTATCTGGGGGGCCAGAGACCCAGTACTTC. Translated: CASSLSGGPETQYF.

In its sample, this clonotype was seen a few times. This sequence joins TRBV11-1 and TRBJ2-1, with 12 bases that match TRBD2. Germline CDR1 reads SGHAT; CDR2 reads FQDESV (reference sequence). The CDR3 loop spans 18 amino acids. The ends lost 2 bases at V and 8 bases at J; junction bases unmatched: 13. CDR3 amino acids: CASSLLPSGGALRDEQFF. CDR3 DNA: TGTGCCAGCAGCTTATTACCTAGCGGGGGGGCACTCCGCGATGAGCAGTTCTTC. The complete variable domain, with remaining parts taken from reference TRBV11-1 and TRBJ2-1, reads EAEVAQSPRYKITEKSQAVAFWCDPISGHATLYWYRQILGQGPELLVQFQDESVVDDSQLPKDRFSAERLKGVDSTLKIQPAELGDSAMYLCASSLLPSGGALRDEQFFGPGTRLTVL.

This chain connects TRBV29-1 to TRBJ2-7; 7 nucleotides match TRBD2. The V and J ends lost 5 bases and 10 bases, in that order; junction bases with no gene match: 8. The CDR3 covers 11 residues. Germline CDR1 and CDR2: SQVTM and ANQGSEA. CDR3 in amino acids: CSVYLSGGQYF. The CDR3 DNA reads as TGCAGCGTTTATCTCTCGGGAGGACAGTACTTC.

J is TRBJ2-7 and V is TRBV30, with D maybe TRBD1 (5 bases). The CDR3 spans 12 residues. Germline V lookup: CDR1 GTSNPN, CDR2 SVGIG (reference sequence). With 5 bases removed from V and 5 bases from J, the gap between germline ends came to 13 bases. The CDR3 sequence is CAWGTGPHEQYF. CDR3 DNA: TGTGCCTGGGGAACAGGTCCCCACGAGCAGTACTTC.

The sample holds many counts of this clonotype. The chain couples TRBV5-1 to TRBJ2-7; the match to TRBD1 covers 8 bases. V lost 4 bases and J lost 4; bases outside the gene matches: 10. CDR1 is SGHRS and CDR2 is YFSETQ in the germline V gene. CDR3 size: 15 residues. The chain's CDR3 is CASSTGTGRTYEQYF. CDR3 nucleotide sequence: TGCGCCAGCAGCACCGGGACAGGACGAACTTACGAGCAGTACTTC.

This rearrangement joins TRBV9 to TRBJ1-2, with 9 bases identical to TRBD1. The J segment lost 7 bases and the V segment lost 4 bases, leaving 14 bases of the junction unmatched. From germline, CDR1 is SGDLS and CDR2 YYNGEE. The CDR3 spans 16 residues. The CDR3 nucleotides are TGTGCCAGCAGCTCCGGTCCCGGGACAGGGATGGGTGGCTACACCTTC. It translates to CASSSGPGTGMGGYTF. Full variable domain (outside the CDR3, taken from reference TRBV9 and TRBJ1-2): DSGVTQTPKHLITATGQRVTLRCSPRSGDLSVYWYQQSLDQGLQFLIQYYNGEERAKGNILERFSAQQFPDLHSELNLSSLELGDSALYFCASSSGPGTGMGGYTFGSGTRLTVV.

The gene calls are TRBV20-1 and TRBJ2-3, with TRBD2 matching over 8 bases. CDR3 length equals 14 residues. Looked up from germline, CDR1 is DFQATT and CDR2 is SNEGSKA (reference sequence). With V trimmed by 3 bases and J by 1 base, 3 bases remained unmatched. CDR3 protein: CSASGRGGTDTQYF. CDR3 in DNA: TGCAGTGCTAGCGGGCGGGGGGGCACAGATACGCAGTATTTT.

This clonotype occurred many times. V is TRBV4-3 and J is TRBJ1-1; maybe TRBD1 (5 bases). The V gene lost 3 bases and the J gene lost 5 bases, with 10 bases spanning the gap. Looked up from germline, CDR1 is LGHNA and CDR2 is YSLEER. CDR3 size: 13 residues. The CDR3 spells CASSHLGGTEAFF. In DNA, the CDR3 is TGCGCCAGCAGCCATTTGGGGGGGACTGAAGCTTTCTTT.

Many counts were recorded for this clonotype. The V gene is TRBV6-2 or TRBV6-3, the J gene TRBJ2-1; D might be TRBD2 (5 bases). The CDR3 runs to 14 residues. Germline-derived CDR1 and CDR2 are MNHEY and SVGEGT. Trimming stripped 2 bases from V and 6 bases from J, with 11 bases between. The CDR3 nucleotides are TGTGCCAGCAGTTACGAGGTAGGGAGCAATGAGCAGTTCTTC. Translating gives CASSYEVGSNEQFF.

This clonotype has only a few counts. The CDR3: CASSFGKSDTQYF. The CDR3 coding sequence is TGTGCCAGCAGCTTTGGGAAGTCAGATACGCAGTATTTT. The rearrangement uses TRBV7-3 and TRBJ2-3; D ambiguous. Trimming took 3 bases from V and 4 from J, leaving 8 bases between them. Germline V gives CDR1 SGHTA, CDR2 FQGTGA. The CDR3 runs to 13 residues.